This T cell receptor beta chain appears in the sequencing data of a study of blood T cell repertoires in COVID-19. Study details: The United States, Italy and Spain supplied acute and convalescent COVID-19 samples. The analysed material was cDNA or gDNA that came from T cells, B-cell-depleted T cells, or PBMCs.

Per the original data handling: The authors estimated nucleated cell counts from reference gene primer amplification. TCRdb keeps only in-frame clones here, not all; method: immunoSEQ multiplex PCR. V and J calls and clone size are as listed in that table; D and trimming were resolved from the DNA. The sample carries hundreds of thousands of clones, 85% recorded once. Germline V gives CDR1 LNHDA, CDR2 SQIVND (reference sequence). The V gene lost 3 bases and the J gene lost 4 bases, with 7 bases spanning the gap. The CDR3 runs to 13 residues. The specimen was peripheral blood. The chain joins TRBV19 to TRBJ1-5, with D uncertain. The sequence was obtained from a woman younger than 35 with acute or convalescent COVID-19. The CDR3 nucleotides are TGTGCCAGTAGTATTCAACAGAATCAGCCCCAGCATTTT. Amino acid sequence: CASSIQQNQPQHF.